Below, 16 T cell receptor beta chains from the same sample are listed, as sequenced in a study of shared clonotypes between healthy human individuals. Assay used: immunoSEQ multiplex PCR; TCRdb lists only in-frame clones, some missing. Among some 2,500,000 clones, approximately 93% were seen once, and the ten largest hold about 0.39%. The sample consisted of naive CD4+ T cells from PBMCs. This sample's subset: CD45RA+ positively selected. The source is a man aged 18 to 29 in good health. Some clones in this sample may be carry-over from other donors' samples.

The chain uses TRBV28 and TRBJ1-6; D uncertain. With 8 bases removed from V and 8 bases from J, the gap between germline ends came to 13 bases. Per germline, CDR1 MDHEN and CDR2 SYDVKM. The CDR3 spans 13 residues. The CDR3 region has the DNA TGTGCCAGCCTCGGACGCGGAGATTCACCCCTCCACTTT. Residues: CASLGRGDSPLHF.

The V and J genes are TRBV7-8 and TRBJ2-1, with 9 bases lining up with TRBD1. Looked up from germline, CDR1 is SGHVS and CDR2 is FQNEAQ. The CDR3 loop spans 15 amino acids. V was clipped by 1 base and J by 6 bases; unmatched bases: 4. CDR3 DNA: TGTGCCAGCAGCTTAGGGACAGGGGAGCGCAATGAGCAGTTCTTC. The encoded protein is CASSLGTGERNEQFF.

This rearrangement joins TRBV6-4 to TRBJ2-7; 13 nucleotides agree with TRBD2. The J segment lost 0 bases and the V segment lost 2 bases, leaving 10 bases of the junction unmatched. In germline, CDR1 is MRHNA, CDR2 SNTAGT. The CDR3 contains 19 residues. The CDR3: CASSDQTGLAGSLSYEQYF. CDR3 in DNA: TGTGCCAGCAGTGACCAAACGGGACTAGCGGGATCCCTCTCCTACGAGCAGTACTTC.

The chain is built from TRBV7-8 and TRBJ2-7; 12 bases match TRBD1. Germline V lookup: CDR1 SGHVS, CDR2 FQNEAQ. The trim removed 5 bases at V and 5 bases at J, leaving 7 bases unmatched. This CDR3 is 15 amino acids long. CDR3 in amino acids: CASSLGGTGGDEQYF. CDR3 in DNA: TGTGCCAGCAGCCTCGGGGGGACAGGGGGCGACGAGCAGTACTTC. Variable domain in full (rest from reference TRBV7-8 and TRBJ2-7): GAGVSQSPRYKVAKRGQDVALRCDPISGHVSLFWYQQALGQGPEFLTYFQNEAQLDKSGLPSDRFFAERPEGSVSTLKIQRTQQEDSAVYLCASSLGGTGGDEQYFGPGTRLTVT.

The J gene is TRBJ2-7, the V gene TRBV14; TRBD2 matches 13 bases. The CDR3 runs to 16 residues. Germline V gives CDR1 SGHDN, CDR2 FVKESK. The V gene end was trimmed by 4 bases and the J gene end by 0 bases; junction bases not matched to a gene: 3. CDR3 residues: CASSPGTSGNSYEQYF. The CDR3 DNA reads TGTGCCAGCAGCCCCGGGACTAGCGGGAACTCCTACGAGCAGTACTTC.

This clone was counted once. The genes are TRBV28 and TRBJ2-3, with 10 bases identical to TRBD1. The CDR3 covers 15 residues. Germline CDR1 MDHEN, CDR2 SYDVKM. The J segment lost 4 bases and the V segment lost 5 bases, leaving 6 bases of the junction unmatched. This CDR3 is CASSQPTGGADTQYF. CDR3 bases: TGTGCCAGCAGTCAACCGACAGGGGGCGCAGATACGCAGTATTTT.

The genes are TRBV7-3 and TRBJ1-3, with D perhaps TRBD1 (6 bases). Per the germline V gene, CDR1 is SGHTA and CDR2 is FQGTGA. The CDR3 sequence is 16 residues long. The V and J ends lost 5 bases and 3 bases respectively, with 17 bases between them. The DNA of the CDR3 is TGTGCCAGCAGCCCAACTGGGGGGCAGGGTGGAAACACCATATATTTT. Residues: CASSPTGGQGGNTIYF.

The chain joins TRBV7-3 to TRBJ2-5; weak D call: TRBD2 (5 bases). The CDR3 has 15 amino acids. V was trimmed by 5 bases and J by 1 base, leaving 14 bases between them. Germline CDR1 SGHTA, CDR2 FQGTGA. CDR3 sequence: CASSLVAGFQETQYF. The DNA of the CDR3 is TGTGCCAGCAGCCTTGTGGCGGGCTTCCAAGAGACCCAGTACTTC.

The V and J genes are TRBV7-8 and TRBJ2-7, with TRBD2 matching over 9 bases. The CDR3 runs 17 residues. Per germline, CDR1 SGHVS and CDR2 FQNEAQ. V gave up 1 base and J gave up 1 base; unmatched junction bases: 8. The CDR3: CASSLVRLLAGSYEQYF. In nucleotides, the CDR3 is TGTGCCAGCAGCTTAGTTCGGCTACTAGCGGGTTCCTACGAGCAGTACTTC.

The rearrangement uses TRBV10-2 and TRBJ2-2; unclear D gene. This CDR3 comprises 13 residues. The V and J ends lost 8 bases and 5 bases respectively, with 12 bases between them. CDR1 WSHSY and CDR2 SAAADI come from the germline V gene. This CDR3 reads CASLVSFTGELFF. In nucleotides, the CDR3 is TGCGCCAGCCTGGTCAGCTTTACCGGGGAGCTGTTTTTT.

Here the CDR3 reads CASSPIRTSIYEQYF. CDR3 nucleotide sequence: TGTGCCAGCTCACCAATAAGGACTAGCATCTACGAGCAGTACTTC. The chain employs TRBV18 and TRBJ2-7; 8 bases map to TRBD2. Germline trimming cut 2 bases from V and 3 bases from J; bases unmatched to any gene: 6. The length of the CDR3 is 15 residues. Germline V gene sequence: CDR1 KGHSH, CDR2 LQKENI.

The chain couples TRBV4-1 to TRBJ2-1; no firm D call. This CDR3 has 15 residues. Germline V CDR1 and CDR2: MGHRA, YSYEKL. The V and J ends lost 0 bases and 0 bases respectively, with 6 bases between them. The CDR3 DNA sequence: TGCGCCAGCAGCCAAGACCAGAGCTCCTACAATGAGCAGTTCTTC. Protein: CASSQDQSSYNEQFF.

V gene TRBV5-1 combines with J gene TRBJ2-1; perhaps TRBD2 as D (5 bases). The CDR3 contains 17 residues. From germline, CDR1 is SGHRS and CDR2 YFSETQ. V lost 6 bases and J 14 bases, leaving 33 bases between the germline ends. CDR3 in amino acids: CASKRPKAGGPRSWEFF. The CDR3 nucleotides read TGCGCCAGCAAGCGCCCCAAGGCTGGAGGCCCTCGTTCATGGGAGTTCTTC.

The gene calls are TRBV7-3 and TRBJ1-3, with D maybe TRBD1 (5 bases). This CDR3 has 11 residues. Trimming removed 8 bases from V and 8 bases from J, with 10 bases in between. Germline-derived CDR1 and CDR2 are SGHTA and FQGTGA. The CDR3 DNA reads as TGTGCCAGCGGCGAAGGGGACACCATATATTTT. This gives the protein CASGEGDTIYF.

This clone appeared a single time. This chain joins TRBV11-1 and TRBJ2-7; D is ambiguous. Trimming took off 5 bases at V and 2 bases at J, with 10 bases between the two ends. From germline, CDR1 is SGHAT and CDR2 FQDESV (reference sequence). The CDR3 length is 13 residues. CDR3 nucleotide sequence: TGTGCCAGCAGCCCCTGGCCGACCTACGAGCAGTACTTC. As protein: CASSPWPTYEQYF.

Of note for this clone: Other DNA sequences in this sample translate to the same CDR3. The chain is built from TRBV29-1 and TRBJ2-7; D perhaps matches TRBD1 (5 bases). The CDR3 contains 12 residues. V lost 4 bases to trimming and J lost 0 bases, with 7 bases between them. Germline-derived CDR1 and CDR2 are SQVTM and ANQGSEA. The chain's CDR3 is CSVARDSYEQYF. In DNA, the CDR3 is TGCAGCGTTGCCAGGGACTCCTACGAGCAGTACTTC.